This T cell receptor (beta chain) was documented in a study of cytomegalovirus exposure and HLA in healthy donors. Study context: Caucasian-associated ancestry cluster membership applied to just over 80% of around 400 genotyped donors. Findings of the study overall: In a later analysis, TCR association rates varied by HLA locus: DRB1 most, HLA-C fewest.

V lost 2 bases and J lost 5; bases outside the gene matches: 5. Germline loops: CDR1 SGHRS, CDR2 YFSETQ. The CDR3 extends over 16 amino acids. Worth noting for this clone: Its antigen is still unknown.

The PCR made use of 60 Vbeta and 13 Jbeta primers. Sequencing was performed with immunoSEQ multiplex PCR; in TCRdb, only in-frame clones are kept and a portion is missing. Seen here are about 91,000 clones, just under 90% observed once, and the top ten hold around 2.5%. The chain carries TRBV5-1 and TRBJ2-1, with TRBD2 identical over 12 bases. The TCR originated in a man aged 18-30 years in good health and CMV-seronegative. Sequencing input: PBMCs. The CDR3 here is CASSFLAGGPNNEQFF. CDR3 in DNA: TGCGCCAGCAGCTTTCTAGCGGGAGGGCCCAACAATGAGCAGTTCTTC.